This note documents a single TCR beta chain sequence. The antigen it binds to is not known. No base-level quality is on record; no much larger clone is a single base apart. This specimen's time point label, per the study, means: after dendritic cell vaccination, including at tumor progression/relapse. Patients were selected on the basis of adequate residual fresh-frozen tumor tissue and more than two years of available survival data. An isocitrate dehydrogenase mutation was not carried by any of the glioblastoma patients, although molecular status was otherwise variable. PBMC were collected before vaccination, two weeks after the third vaccination, and at tumor progression if progression occurred. Genomic DNA was extracted with the Qiagen DNeasy Blood extraction Kit. The immunoSEQ assay amplified TCRB CDR3 regions from about 2 micrograms of genomic DNA, or from all available DNA when less than that amount was available. Multiplex PCR used 60 forward primers for TCR V beta segments and 13 reverse primers for J beta segments. Synthetic control templates were spiked into each sample at limiting dilution to estimate reads per starting template. Reads of 87 bp were generated by sequencing on the Illumina HiSeq System. Under the source paper's analysis protocol: PCR and sequencing errors were removed by a nearest neighbor algorithm that merged closely related sequences. TCR overlap was measured as the percentage of unique tumor TCR beta sequences also present in the same patient's peripheral blood. TCRdb stores this immuneACCESS table with in-frame sequences only. Part of the clones is absent; in the studies checked, under half of the shortfall reflects unresolved V genes, and no reason is known for the rest. From that table come the V and J calls and clone size; the DNA was used to work out D and trimming. The sample contains about 50,000 clones, approximately 90% of them found a single time. The top ten clones comprise roughly 5.4% of the sample.

The source of the sample is a study of glioma-infiltrating T cells after dendritic cell vaccination (dated by TCRdb to 2016 to 2017). About the full investigation: The cohort included some 15 glioblastoma patients drawn from Phase I and II dendritic cell vaccination trials, of whom 9 were newly diagnosed and 6 had recurrent disease. The vaccine consisted of monocyte-derived dendritic cells cultured seven days with IL-4 and GM-CSF, then pulsed overnight with autologous tumor lysate. Survival after dendritic cell vaccination was correlated with TCR sequencing metrics, including TIL content and tumor-blood repertoire overlap. Autologous tumor lysate-pulsed dendritic cell vaccination was administered to the patients between about 2002 and 2012. In glioblastoma patients vaccinated with dendritic cells, deep sequencing of TCR beta CDR3 regions served to measure tumor-infiltrating lymphocyte content and to compare repertoires between tumor and blood. Three intradermal dendritic cell vaccine injections were administered to patients at biweekly intervals in the arm below the axilla.

What the work shows at the level of the full study, not this receptor alone: The cohort was small and heterogeneous, with few patients having full blood and tumor sets and even fewer initial-recurrent tumor pairs. Higher estimated pretreatment TIL content predicted longer time to progression and overall survival after dendritic cell vaccination. TCR clonality showed no direct relationship with survival, which suggests that a diverse polyclonal response may matter. The three-group TCR overlap response model was described as speculative and requiring prospective validation.

The CDR3 numbers 14 residues from cysteine through phenylalanine. The retained sequence is limited to the CDR3, 42 bases, with the frame set at the first base. The germline V gene (reference sequence) specifies MNHNY as CDR1 and SVGAGI as CDR2. V and J lose 8 bases and 6 bases, and a span of 17 bases separates them. The sequence links TRBV6-6 to TRBJ2-1; the best D guess is TRBD2, with 5 bases matching. Here the sequenced sample was blood, taken after dendritic cell vaccination. This TCR came from a human donor with glioblastoma. DNA sequence: TGTGCCAGCGCGTACAGCGGAACAGTCAATGAGCAGTTCTTC. Translated, this is CASAYSGTVNEQFF.